These 10 T cell receptor beta chains originate from one sample sequenced in a study of radiotherapy plus CTLA-4 blockade in lung cancer. The data were produced by immunoSEQ multiplex PCR, yet TCRdb's version contains in-frame clones alone and is incomplete. The table records 50,000 to 60,000 clones, 65% to 80% of them present only once. The sample in question was peripheral blood, obtained from a patient treated with radiotherapy plus ipilimumab. The receptors shown here come from a human donor with non-small cell lung cancer who had a complete response to radiotherapy plus ipilimumab.

The CDR3 DNA sequence: TGTGCCAGCAGCAACAGGGATCACACTGAAGCTTTCTTT. Protein: CASSNRDHTEAFF. The chain couples TRBV7-9 to TRBJ1-1; D is possibly TRBD1 (6 bases). The CDR3 extends over 13 amino acids. The germline V and J ends were trimmed by 5 bases and 3 bases, with 10 bases remaining between them. CDR1 SEHNR and CDR2 FQNEAQ come from the germline V gene (reference sequence). Drawing the rest from reference TRBV7-9 and TRBJ1-1, the complete variable domain is DTGVSQNPRHKITKRGQNVTFRCDPISEHNRLYWYRQTLGQGPEFLTYFQNEAQLEKSRLLSDRFSAERPKGSFSTLEIQRTEQGDSAMYLCASSNRDHTEAFFGQGTRLTVV.

This clone appeared a few times. The genes are TRBV7-2 and TRBJ2-1, with 9 bases lining up with TRBD2. The junction had 7 bases not matched to a gene; V was cut back by 1 base and J by 0 bases. Looked up from germline, CDR1 is SGHTA and CDR2 is FQGNSA. The CDR3 is 18 amino acids. CDR3 sequence (DNA): TGTGCCAGCAGCTTAGGTGTAGCGGGAGCAACCTCCTACAATGAGCAGTTCTTC. It specifies CASSLGVAGATSYNEQFF.

This clone appeared once. V is TRBV7-9 and J is TRBJ1-5; D uncertain. Germline values: CDR1 SEHNR, CDR2 FQNEAQ (reference sequence). The length of the CDR3 is 13 residues. Trimming took 5 bases from V and 3 from J, leaving 8 bases between them. The CDR3 DNA reads as TGTGCCAGCAGCCCCGGGATCAATCAGCCCCAGCATTTT. Translating it yields CASSPGINQPQHF.

The chain has TRBV14 and TRBJ2-5; TRBD2 matches 9 bases. The CDR3 sequence is 18 residues long. Germline assignment: CDR1 SGHDN and CDR2 FVKESK. Trimming removed 0 bases from V and 2 bases from J; junction bases left unmatched: 10. The CDR3 loop is CASSQEVRASGMQETQYF. CDR3 DNA sequence: TGTGCCAGCAGCCAAGAGGTTCGGGCTAGCGGGATGCAAGAGACCCAGTACTTC. Full variable domain (outside the CDR3, taken from reference TRBV14 and TRBJ2-5): EAGVTQFPSHSVIEKGQTVTLRCDPISGHDNLYWYRRVMGKEIKFLLHFVKESKQDESGMPNNRFLAERTGGTYSTLKVQPAELEDSGVYFCASSQEVRASGMQETQYFGPGTRLLVL.

This sequence joins TRBV7-2 and TRBJ1-2; 7 bases map to TRBD1. The germline V gene has CDR1 SGHTA and CDR2 FQGNSA. The CDR3 contains 17 residues. V gave up 3 bases and J gave up 2 bases; unmatched junction bases: 12. The CDR3 DNA reads as TGTGCCAGCAGCTTCGAGGGGGCGACAGGAAACAACTATGGCTACACCTTC. Translating gives CASSFEGATGNNYGYTF.

The chain carries TRBV5-6 and TRBJ2-2; D is uncertain. This CDR3 has 17 amino acids. The V end lost 3 bases, the J end lost 5 bases, and 20 bases lay between the germline ends. Germline CDR1 is SGHDT and CDR2 is YYEEEE. The CDR3 DNA sequence: TGTGCCAGCAGCTCCTTAGGCCAATCGACGAGGACCGGGGAGCTGTTTTTT. Its protein is CASSSLGQSTRTGELFF.

The J gene is TRBJ2-2, the V gene TRBV4-1; 7 nucleotides line up with TRBD1. The germline V gene encodes CDR1 MGHRA and CDR2 YSYEKL. This CDR3 spans 17 amino acids. V shed 0 bases and J 5 bases; nucleotides not matched to a gene: 9. CDR3 nucleotide sequence: TGCGCCAGCAGCCAAGAACCCACAGGGGTTCGTACCGGGGAGCTGTTTTTT. Residues: CASSQEPTGVRTGELFF.

The V call is TRBV4-2, the J call TRBJ2-6, with TRBD1 matching over 11 bases. The trim removed 4 bases at V and 0 bases at J, leaving 2 bases unmatched. CDR3 length: 17 residues. Germline V gene lookup returns CDR1 LGHNA and CDR2 YNFKEQ. DNA of the CDR3: TGTGCCAGCAGCCGGGGACAGGGGGGCTCTGGGGCCAACGTCCTGACTTTC. Translating gives CASSRGQGGSGANVLTF.

CDR3 residues: CASSIGTGRNSPLHF. CDR3 bases: TGTGCCAGTAGTATTGGGACAGGGAGAAATTCACCCCTCCACTTT. The chain carries TRBV19 and TRBJ1-6, with TRBD1 identical over 9 bases. Looked up from germline, CDR1 is LNHDA and CDR2 is SQIVND (reference sequence). J gave up 7 bases and V 3 bases, and 4 bases lay outside the gene matches. The CDR3 has 15 amino acids.

The chain is built from TRBV7-9 and TRBJ1-1, with 8 bases matching TRBD1. The V segment lost 4 bases and the J segment 0 bases; nucleotides outside the gene matches: 7. Germline CDR1 SEHNR, CDR2 FQNEAQ (reference sequence). The CDR3 extends over 16 amino acids. The CDR3 DNA sequence: TGTGCCAGCAGCTACACAGGGGGAATGATGAACACTGAAGCTTTCTTT. Its protein is CASSYTGGMMNTEAFF.